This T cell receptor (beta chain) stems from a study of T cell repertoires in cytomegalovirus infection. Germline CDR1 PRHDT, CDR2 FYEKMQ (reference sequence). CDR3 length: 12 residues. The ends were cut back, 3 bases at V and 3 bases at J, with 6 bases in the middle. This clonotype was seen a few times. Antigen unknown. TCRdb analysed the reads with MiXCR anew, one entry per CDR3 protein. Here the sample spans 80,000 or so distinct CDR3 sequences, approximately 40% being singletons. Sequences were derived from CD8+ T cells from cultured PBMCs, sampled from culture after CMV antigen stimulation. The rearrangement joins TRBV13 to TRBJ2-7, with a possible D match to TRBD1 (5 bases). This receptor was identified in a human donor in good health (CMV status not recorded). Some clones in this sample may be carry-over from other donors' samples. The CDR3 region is CASSFRDYEQYF. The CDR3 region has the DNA TGTGCCAGCAGCTTCAGGGACTACGAGCAGTACTTC. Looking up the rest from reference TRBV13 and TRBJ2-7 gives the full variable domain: AAGVIQSPRHLIKEKRETATLKCYPIPRHDTVYWYQQGPGQDPQFLISFYEKMQSDKGSIPDRFSAQQFSDYHSELNMSSLELGDSALYFCASSFRDYEQYFGPGTRLTVT.